This entry concerns a single T cell receptor beta chain. TCRdb passed the 5' RACE reads through MiXCR, listing each CDR3 protein once. Of 100,000 to 150,000 distinct CDR3 sequences in the sample, about 6% were seen once. The entry originates in a study of T-cell memory formation after mild COVID-19. CDR3 size: 15 residues. Germline loops: CDR1 SGHRS, CDR2 YFSETQ. V gave up 0 bases and J gave up 3 bases, with 11 bases separating them. The material sequenced was PBMCs or a T cell subset sorted from them (not recorded which). The chain recombines TRBV5-1 with TRBJ2-3, with a weak D call TRBD1 (6 bases). The TCR originated in an adult woman who had mild COVID-19 (a few samples of this study predate the infection). Cell type and time point are not known. CDR3 nucleotide sequence: TGCGCCAGCAGCTTGGCTCAGGGGTGGACAGATACGCAGTATTTT. It is translated as CASSLAQGWTDTQYF.